This T cell receptor (beta chain) emerged from a study of CD8+ T cells in alopecia areata. Study results and caveats: TCRs were shared less clearly across patients than in mice, possibly for HLA-related reasons.

cDNA prepared by RNA extraction and subsequent reverse transcription served as the template for sequencing. Sequencing used immunoSEQ multiplex PCR; TCRdb keeps in-frame clones, though not all of them. Among 15,000 to 20,000 clones listed, around three fifths were seen once. Note on this clone: No antigen is known for it.

In germline, CDR1 is SNHLY, CDR2 FYNNEI. This CDR3 is built from 13 residues. Trimming cost V 8 bases and J 11 bases, with 16 bases left between them. In alopecia areata patients, both lesional scalp punch biopsies and peripheral blood were collected. The receptor was isolated from a human donor with alopecia areata. The sequencing used skin, collected at week 0. The chain links TRBV2 to TRBJ1-6; D perhaps matches TRBD1 (5 bases). CDR3 DNA sequence: TGTGCCAGCGCTAAGGAGACAGATCCACCCCTCCACTTT. It specifies CASAKETDPPLHF.